This T cell receptor beta chain was recorded in a study of CD8 T cells in Susac syndrome. Overall study results and limits: As acknowledged by the study, its TCR sequencing and HLA analysis included a relatively small number of individuals.

RNA amounts of roughly 0.45 to 1 ug underwent reverse transcription with random hexamers. The amplification used immunoSEQ multiplex PCR on TCR beta CDR3; it spanned 54 Vbeta and 13 Jbeta. Each CDR3 protein is one row after TCRdb ran MiXCR on the immunoSEQ multiplex PCR reads. The sample consists of approximately 120,000 distinct CDR3 sequences, roughly 90% of them appearing once. On this clonotype: What it recognizes is unknown.

CDR1 is SGHTA and CDR2 is FQGNSA in the germline V gene. V was cut by 4 bases and J by 3 bases, with 13 bases left in between. This CDR3 is built from 14 residues. TCR beta sequences were obtained from blood CD8+ and CD4+ T cells. Bulk CD8+ and CD4+ cells came from magnetic negative isolation; CD8+ TEMRA by FACS. The sample taken for sequencing was CD8+ T cells from PBMCs. The TCR was taken from a human donor in good health. The rearrangement uses TRBV7-2 and TRBJ2-7, with a weak D call TRBD2 (7 bases). The CDR3, as DNA: TGTGCCAGCAGCTACCAGCGGGACATCTACGAGCAGTACTTC. It encodes CASSYQRDIYEQYF.